This T cell receptor beta chain was captured by sequencing in a study of T cell repertoires in cytomegalovirus infection. Overall study: In public TCR beta signatures, there were indications of both CMV infection and matching HLA type.

The study's findings and limits: Predominance within the ex vivo response was attributable to HLA-C-restricted CMV-specific TCR beta clonotypes. Public TCR beta family frequency separated CMV-and-HLA carriers, including in an independent cohort.

This clonotype was detected only a few times. Its antigen is not known. TCRdb re-analysed the reads in MiXCR, keeping a single row per CDR3 protein. The sample contains some 400,000 distinct CDR3 sequences, about a sixth of which appear only once. Material: PBMCs. The clonotype was recovered from a human donor in good health (CMV status not recorded). Some clones in this sample may be carry-over from other donors' samples.

CDR3: CASRRQEPWQGYTF. In DNA form, the CDR3 reads TGTGCCAGCAGGAGACAAGAGCCTTGGCAGGGCTACACCTTC. This sequence joins TRBV6-1 and TRBJ1-2; D not certain. Looked up from germline, CDR1 is MNHNS and CDR2 is SASEGT. The V and J ends lost 6 bases and 8 bases respectively, with 19 bases between them. The CDR3 is 14 residues long.